Each of the 18 T cell receptor beta chains below was sequenced from the same sample in a study of T cell repertoires in cytomegalovirus infection. TCRdb re-called the reads with MiXCR, one entry per CDR3 protein. The table includes 71,000 or so distinct CDR3 sequences, about 20% detected once. No antigen has been assigned to these receptors. The input for sequencing was CD8+ T cells from cultured PBMCs, taken from culture after CMV antigen stimulation. Receptor source: a human donor in good health (CMV status not recorded). Some clones in this sample may be carry-over from other donors' samples.

This clonotype was seen only a few times. The rearrangement links TRBV13 to TRBJ1-2; 7 bases are shared with TRBD1. V trimming: 7 bases; J trimming: 3 bases; junction bases outside the gene matches: 14. This CDR3 comprises 16 residues. Germline V gives CDR1 PRHDT, CDR2 FYEKMQ (reference sequence). The CDR3 region has the DNA TGTGCCAGCACCATGAGGACAGGTTGGACGGACTATGGCTACACCTTC. This codes for CASTMRTGWTDYGYTF.

The CDR3 sequence is CASSLWLAVNHPTTKETQYF. The CDR3 nucleotides are TGTGCCAGCAGCTTATGGCTAGCGGTGAATCACCCGACTACGAAAGAGACCCAGTACTTC. This chain links TRBV7-6 with TRBJ2-5; 7 bases match TRBD2. The germline CDR1 and CDR2 sequences are SGHVS and FNYEAQ. This CDR3 region has 20 residues. V trimming: 2 bases; J trimming: 3 bases; junction bases outside the gene matches: 21.

This chain joins TRBV7-9 and TRBJ2-3; TRBD2 might be the D (5 bases). CDR1 and CDR2 from the germline V gene are SEHNR and FQNEAQ (reference sequence). The germline V and J ends were trimmed by 4 bases and 4 bases, with 15 bases remaining between them. This CDR3 spans 15 amino acids. The CDR3 DNA is TGTGCCAGCAGCTCAGCCGAGGGTGGCGCAGATACGCAGTATTTT. Its translation is CASSSAEGGADTQYF. Looking up the rest from reference TRBV7-9 and TRBJ2-3 gives the full variable domain: DTGVSQNPRHKITKRGQNVTFRCDPISEHNRLYWYRQTLGQGPEFLTYFQNEAQLEKSRLLSDRFSAERPKGSFSTLEIQRTEQGDSAMYLCASSSAEGGADTQYFGPGTRLTVL.

The chain uses TRBV28 and TRBJ1-1; 9 nucleotides line up with TRBD1. Per germline, CDR1 MDHEN and CDR2 SYDVKM. After removal of 5 bases from V and 10 bases from J, the junction contained 14 bases not matched to a gene. The CDR3 has 15 residues. The CDR3 is CASSLGQGYRMGAFF. The CDR3 bases are TGTGCCAGCAGTCTAGGACAGGGGTATAGGATGGGAGCTTTCTTT.

This clonotype was seen more than once but under ten times. The chain combines TRBV5-4 with TRBJ2-3; D is undetermined. The germline V gene encodes CDR1 SGHNT and CDR2 YYREEE (reference sequence). V gave up 4 bases and J gave up 2 bases, with 11 bases separating them. There are 14 residues in the CDR3. The CDR3 loop reads CASSPQFSTDTQYF. CDR3 DNA sequence: TGTGCCAGCAGCCCCCAATTTTCCACAGATACGCAGTATTTT.

This chain connects TRBV6-1 to TRBJ1-5; 8 positions match TRBD1. Germline values: CDR1 MNHNS, CDR2 SASEGT. V lost 1 base to trimming and J lost 2 bases; unmatched junction nucleotides: 1. CDR3 length equals 15 residues. The CDR3 is CASSEETGGNQPQHF. The CDR3 DNA reads as TGTGCCAGCAGTGAAGAGACAGGGGGCAATCAGCCCCAGCATTTT.

The sample holds a few counts of this clonotype. V gene TRBV7-9 combines with J gene TRBJ1-4; 9 bases map to TRBD1. V shed 6 bases and J 6 bases; nucleotides not matched to a gene: 8. CDR1 is SEHNR, CDR2 FQNEAQ, per germline (reference sequence). CDR3 length equals 15 residues. For the CDR3, the DNA is TGTGCCAGCAGTCCGTACCGGGACAGGGATGAAAAACTGTTTTTT. Protein product: CASSPYRDRDEKLFF.

The CDR3 DNA sequence: TGTGCCAGCACGGCGGGACTTGAGTACACCTTC. It translates to CASTAGLEYTF. The rearrangement uses TRBV6-2 or TRBV6-3 and TRBJ1-2; the D gene is possibly TRBD1 (5 bases). Germline loops: CDR1 MNHEY, CDR2 SVGEGT. Deletions cut 7 bases from V and 11 bases from J, with 14 bases between. There are 11 residues in the CDR3.

This CDR3 is CASSSVADEQYF. The CDR3, as DNA: TGTGCCAGCAGCTCGGTTGCGGACGAGCAGTACTTC. The chain is built from TRBV7-2 and TRBJ2-7; D is uncertain. Germline CDR1 is SGHTA and CDR2 is FQGNSA. The V and J ends lost 4 bases and 5 bases respectively, with 9 bases between them. This CDR3 contains 12 residues.

The chain uses TRBV7-8 and TRBJ2-7; perhaps TRBD1 as D (6 bases). Trimming shortened V by 7 bases and J by 6 bases, and 13 bases separated the two germline ends. CDR3 length: 12 amino acids. The germline V gene encodes CDR1 SGHVS and CDR2 FQNEAQ. The DNA for the CDR3 is TGTGCCAGCACCTCTCAGGGGCGCGAGCAGTACTTC. Translating gives CASTSQGREQYF.

In this sample, this clonotype turned up a few times. The chain joins TRBV10-3 to TRBJ2-7, with D possibly TRBD2 on 6 matching bases. The CDR3 is made up of 13 amino acids. The V gene lost 7 bases and the J gene lost 3 bases, with 13 bases spanning the gap. The germline V gene has CDR1 ENHRY and CDR2 SYGVKD. The chain's CDR3 is CAITTGTGYEQYF. The CDR3 DNA follows: TGTGCCATCACTACCGGGACTGGCTACGAGCAGTACTTC.

This clonotype came up a few times. This chain connects TRBV25-1 to TRBJ2-1; D remains unclear. The CDR3 has 11 amino acids. The V end lost 8 bases, the J end lost 9 bases, and 11 bases lay between the germline ends. Germline lookup yields CDR1 MGHDK and CDR2 SYGVNS. CDR3 coding DNA: TGTGCCAGCCGGACCCCAATTGAGCAGTTCTTC. It translates to CASRTPIEQFF.

This CDR3 is CASYRGAWDSEAFF. In DNA form, the CDR3 reads TGTGCCAGTTACAGGGGGGCATGGGACTCTGAAGCTTTCTTT. The chain links TRBV2 to TRBJ1-1; 8 positions agree with TRBD1. CDR3 length: 14 residues. V lost 9 bases and J lost 6; bases outside the gene matches: 12. Looked up from germline, CDR1 is SNHLY and CDR2 is FYNNEI.

This clonotype was detected a few times. This chain links TRBV7-9 with TRBJ1-2; the D is unclear. The germline V gene has CDR1 SEHNR and CDR2 FQNEAQ (reference sequence). The CDR3 contains 15 residues. With 7 bases removed from V and 0 bases from J, the gap between germline ends came to 15 bases. The CDR3 reads CASIPPPASNYGYTF. The DNA for the CDR3 is TGTGCCAGCATCCCTCCCCCCGCATCTAACTATGGCTACACCTTC.

This clonotype was seen more than once but under ten times. The chain has TRBV9 and TRBJ2-2; the match to TRBD2 covers 8 bases. The CDR3 has 19 amino acids. Germline V gene lookup returns CDR1 SGDLS and CDR2 YYNGEE. V shed 4 bases, J shed 3 bases, and the junction held 17 bases outside the gene matches. The CDR3 region has the DNA TGTGCCAGCAGCTCCCCTCAAAGCGGGGGAATCGAGGACACCGGGGAGCTGTTTTTT. This sequence encodes CASSSPQSGGIEDTGELFF.

The rearrangement joins TRBV6-6 to TRBJ1-2; D unresolved. The V gene lost 7 bases and the J gene lost 5 bases, with 14 bases spanning the gap. The CDR3 spans 13 residues. The germline V gene has CDR1 MNHNY and CDR2 SVGAGI (reference sequence). CDR3 in DNA: TGTGCCAGCAACGAGGCTTGGGCGTATGGCTACACCTTC. Amino acids: CASNEAWAYGYTF.

V usage is TRBV6-2 or TRBV6-3 and J usage is TRBJ2-7; perhaps D is TRBD1 or TRBD2 (5 bases each). With 4 bases removed from V and 3 bases from J, the gap between germline ends came to 10 bases. The CDR3 runs to 13 residues. Looked up from germline, CDR1 is MNHEY and CDR2 is SVGEGT. CDR3 DNA: TGTGCCAGCAGTTGGGACGCCTACTACGAGCAGTACTTC. Protein sequence: CASSWDAYYEQYF.

This clonotype has more than one count but fewer than ten. This rearrangement joins TRBV6-5 to TRBJ2-3; D may be TRBD2 (6 bases). The CDR3 is made up of 14 amino acids. CDR1 is MNHEY and CDR2 is SVGAGI in the germline V gene. V was clipped by 6 bases and J by 0 bases, with 10 bases between them. In DNA, the CDR3 is TGTGCCAGCAGCTCCGGGACTAGCACAGATACGCAGTATTTT. Its protein is CASSSGTSTDTQYF.